This T cell receptor beta chain originates from a study of T cell repertoires in cytomegalovirus infection (dated by TCRdb to between 2017 and 2020). As for the study more broadly: Because public TCR beta signatures pointed to carriage of CMV infection together with the matching HLA type, the HLA type of each donor mattered for the analysis.

From its cysteine to its phenylalanine, the CDR3 spans 13 amino acids. The sequence is cut down to CDR3 DNA, 39 bases in frame from base 1. Trimming removed 4 bases from V and 7 bases from J, leaving 11 bases between the germline ends. CDR1 SGHRS and CDR2 YFSETQ were looked up in the germline V gene. With respect to this clonotype: The clone's antigen remains unknown. Base qualities were left out, and no much larger clone turns up one base away.

What the work shows at the level of the full study, not this receptor alone: In both this cohort and an independent cohort of several hundred donors, the cumulative frequency of public TCR beta family members distinguished carriers of CMV infection plus the relevant HLA type. The ex vivo response was dominated by HLA-C-restricted CMV-specific TCR beta clonotypes, and the single most frequent clonotype in two of eight donors was supplied by these HLA-C-restricted clonotypes.

Sequencing took place on an Illumina HiSeq 1500. In TCRdb, the public reads were trimmed at Q25 with fastp and aligned with MiXCR, with productive beta chains retained. One record per CDR3 amino acid sequence lists the most common genes and DNA. The sample data list 310,000 or so distinct CDR3 sequences, and roughly 15% of these were observed just once. The leading ten clones occupy around 12% of the sample. The receptor comes from a human donor in good health (CMV status not recorded). Some clones in this sample may be carry-over from other donors' samples. Sequenced: PBMCs. The V and J segments used are TRBV5-1 and TRBJ1-4; too little of a D gene remains to name it. The CDR3 protein sequence reads: CASSRSGGEKLFF. The nucleotide sequence reads as follows: TGCGCCAGCAGCCGCTCCGGAGGTGAAAAACTGTTTTTT.